This T cell receptor (beta chain) derives from a study of blood T cells in healthy people across ages. A second about 7 to 12 cycle PCR used barcoded and J-beta primers. TCRdb used MiXCR to reprocess the 5' RACE reads, holding one entry per CDR3 protein. The sample carries about a million distinct CDR3 sequences, roughly half recorded once. Points on this clonotype: The antigen is unknown. The junction does not match germline at one end; this may be a read error.

Germline V lookup: CDR1 ENHRY, CDR2 SYGVKD. This CDR3 region has 14 residues. Study findings and constraints: Changes in expanded clonotypes were possibly confounded, as the CMV status of donors was unknown. What prevented conclusive comparison of naive and antigen-experienced cells was that PBMCs were unsorted.

The TCR sequence derives from a woman aged 55 to 70 in good health. The sequencing sample was made of blood. The V and J genes are TRBV10-3 and TRBJ2-7; 8 bases align to TRBD2. CDR3 nucleotides: TGTGCCATCAGTTCCCAGCGGGAGTCAAGGGAGCTGTACTTC. This encodes CAISSQRESRELYF.